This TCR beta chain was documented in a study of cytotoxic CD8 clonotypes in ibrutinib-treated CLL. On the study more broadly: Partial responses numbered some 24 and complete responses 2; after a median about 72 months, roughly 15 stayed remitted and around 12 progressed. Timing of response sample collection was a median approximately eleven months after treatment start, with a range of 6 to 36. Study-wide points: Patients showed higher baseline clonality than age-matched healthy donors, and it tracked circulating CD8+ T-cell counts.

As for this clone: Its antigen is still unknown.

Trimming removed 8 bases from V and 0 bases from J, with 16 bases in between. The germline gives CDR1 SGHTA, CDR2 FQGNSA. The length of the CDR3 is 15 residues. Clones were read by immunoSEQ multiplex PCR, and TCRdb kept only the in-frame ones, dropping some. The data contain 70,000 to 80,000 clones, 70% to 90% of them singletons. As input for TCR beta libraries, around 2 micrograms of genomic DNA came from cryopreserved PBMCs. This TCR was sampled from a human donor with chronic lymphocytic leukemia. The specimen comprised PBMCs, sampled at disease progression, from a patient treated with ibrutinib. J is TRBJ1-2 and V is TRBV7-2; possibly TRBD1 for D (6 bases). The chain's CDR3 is CASARQALANYGYTF. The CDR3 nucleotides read TGTGCCAGCGCCCGACAGGCGTTAGCTAACTATGGCTACACCTTC. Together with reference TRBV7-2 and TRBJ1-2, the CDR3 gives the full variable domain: GAGVSQSPSNKVTEKGKDVELRCDPISGHTALYWYRQSLGQGLEFLIYFQGNSAPDKSGLPSDRFSAERTGGSVSTLTIQRTQQEDSAVYLCASARQALANYGYTFGSGTRLTVV.